This TCR beta chain stems from a study of T cell changes during pregnancy in multiple sclerosis. A single count supports this clone. The ends lost 8 bases at V and 8 bases at J; junction bases unmatched: 15. This CDR3 comprises 15 residues. Germline-derived CDR1 and CDR2 are MNHNS and SASEGT. Measured with immunoSEQ multiplex PCR; TCRdb has only the in-frame clones, and not every one. This table has 95,000 to 110,000 clones, approximately 90% appearing once. V is TRBV6-1 and J is TRBJ1-2; the match to TRBD1 covers 9 bases. The clonotype comes from a female donor in good health, enrolled as a control in a pregnancy study. Sequenced material: peripheral blood, taken in the third trimester of pregnancy. The CDR3 nucleotides read TGTGCCAGCTCTTATACCCCGGACAGGGGAAAAGGCTACACCTTC. It translates to CASSYTPDRGKGYTF.